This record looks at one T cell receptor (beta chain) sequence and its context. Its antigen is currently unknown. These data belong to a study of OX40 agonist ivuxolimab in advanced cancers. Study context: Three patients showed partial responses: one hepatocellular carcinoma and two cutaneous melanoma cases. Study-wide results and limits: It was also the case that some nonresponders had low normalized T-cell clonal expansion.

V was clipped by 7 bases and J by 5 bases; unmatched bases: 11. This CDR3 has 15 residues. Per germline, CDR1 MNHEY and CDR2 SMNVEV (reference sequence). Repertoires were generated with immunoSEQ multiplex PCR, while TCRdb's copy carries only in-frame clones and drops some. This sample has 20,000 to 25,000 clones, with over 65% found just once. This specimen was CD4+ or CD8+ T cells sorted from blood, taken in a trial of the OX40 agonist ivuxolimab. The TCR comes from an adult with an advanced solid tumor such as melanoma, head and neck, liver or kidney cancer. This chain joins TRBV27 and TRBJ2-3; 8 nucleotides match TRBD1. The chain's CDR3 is CASTAAGGSVDTQYF. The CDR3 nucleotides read TGTGCCAGCACTGCGGCAGGGGGCTCGGTAGATACGCAGTATTTT.